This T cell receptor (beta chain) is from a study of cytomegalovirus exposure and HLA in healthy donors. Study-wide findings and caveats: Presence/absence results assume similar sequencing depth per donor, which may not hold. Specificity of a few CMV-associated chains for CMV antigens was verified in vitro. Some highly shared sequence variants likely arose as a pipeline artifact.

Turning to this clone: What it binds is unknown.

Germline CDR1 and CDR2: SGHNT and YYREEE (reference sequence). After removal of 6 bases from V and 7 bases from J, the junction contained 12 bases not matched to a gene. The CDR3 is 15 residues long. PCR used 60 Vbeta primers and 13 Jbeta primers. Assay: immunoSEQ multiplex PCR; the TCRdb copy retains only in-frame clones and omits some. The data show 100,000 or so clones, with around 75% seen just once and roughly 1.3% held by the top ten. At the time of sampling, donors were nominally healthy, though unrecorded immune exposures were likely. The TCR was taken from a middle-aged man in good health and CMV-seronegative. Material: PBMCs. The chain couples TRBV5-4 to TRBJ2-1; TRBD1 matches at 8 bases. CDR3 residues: CASTESWTGRNEQFF. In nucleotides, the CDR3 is TGTGCCAGCACCGAATCGTGGACAGGGAGAAATGAGCAGTTCTTC.